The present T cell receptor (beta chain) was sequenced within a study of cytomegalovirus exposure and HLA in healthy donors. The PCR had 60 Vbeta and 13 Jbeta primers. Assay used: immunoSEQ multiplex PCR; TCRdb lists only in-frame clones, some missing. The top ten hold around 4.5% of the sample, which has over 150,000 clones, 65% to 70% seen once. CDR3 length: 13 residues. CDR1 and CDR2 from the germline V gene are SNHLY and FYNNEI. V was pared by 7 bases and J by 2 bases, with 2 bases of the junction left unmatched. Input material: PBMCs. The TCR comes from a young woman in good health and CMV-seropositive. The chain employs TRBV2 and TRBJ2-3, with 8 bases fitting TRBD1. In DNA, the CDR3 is TGTGCCAGCAACAGGGGGTTCACAGATACGCAGTATTTT. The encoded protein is CASNRGFTDTQYF.